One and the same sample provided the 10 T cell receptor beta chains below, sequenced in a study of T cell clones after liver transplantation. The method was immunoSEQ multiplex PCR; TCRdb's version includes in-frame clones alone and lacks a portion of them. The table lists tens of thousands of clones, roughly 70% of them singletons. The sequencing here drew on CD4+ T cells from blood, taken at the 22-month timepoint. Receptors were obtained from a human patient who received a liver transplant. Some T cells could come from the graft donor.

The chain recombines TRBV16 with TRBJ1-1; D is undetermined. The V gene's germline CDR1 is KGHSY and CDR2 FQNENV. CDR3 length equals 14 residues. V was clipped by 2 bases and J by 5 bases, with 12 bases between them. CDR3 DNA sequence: TGTGCCAGCAGCCAAGAAATCAGGAGGACTGAAGCTTTCTTT. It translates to CASSQEIRRTEAFF. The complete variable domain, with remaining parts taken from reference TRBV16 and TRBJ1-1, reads GEEVAQTPKHLVRGEGQKAKLYCAPIKGHSYVFWYQQVLKNEFKFLISFQNENVFDETGMPKERFSAKCLPNSPCSLEIQATKLEDSAVYFCASSQEIRRTEAFFGQGTRLTVV.

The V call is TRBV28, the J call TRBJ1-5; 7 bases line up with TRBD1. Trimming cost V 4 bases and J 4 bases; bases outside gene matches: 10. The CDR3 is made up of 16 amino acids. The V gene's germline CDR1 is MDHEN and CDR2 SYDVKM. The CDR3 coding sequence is TGTGCCAGCAGTTCTAGTCGAAGGGGGCTGAATCAGCCCCAGCATTTT. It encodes CASSSSRRGLNQPQHF.

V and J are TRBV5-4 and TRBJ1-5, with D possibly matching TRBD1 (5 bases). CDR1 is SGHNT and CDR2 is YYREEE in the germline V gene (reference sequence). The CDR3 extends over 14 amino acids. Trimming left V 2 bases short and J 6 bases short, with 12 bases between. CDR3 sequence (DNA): TGTGCCAGCAGCTTTCGAGGGGAGGGTCAGCCCCAGCATTTT. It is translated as CASSFRGEGQPQHF.

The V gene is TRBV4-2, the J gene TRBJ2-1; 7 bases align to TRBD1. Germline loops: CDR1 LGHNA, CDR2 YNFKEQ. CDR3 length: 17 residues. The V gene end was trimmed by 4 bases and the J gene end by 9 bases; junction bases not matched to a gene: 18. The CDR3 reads CASSPEPGQFISGEQFF. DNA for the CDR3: TGTGCCAGCAGCCCAGAACCGGGACAGTTTATCTCGGGTGAGCAGTTCTTC.

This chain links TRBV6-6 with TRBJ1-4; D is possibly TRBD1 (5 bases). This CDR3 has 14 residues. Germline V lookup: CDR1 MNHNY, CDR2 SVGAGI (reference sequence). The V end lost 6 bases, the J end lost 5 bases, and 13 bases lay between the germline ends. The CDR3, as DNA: TGTGCCAGCAGGGGCGGGGCACTAAATGAAAAACTGTTTTTT. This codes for CASRGGALNEKLFF.

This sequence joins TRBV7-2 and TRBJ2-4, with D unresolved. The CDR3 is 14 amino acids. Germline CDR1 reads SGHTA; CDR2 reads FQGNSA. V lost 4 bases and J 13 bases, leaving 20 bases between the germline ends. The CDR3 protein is CASSSIPLKPLQYF. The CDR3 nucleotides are TGTGCCAGCAGCTCCATCCCACTTAAACCCTTGCAGTACTTC. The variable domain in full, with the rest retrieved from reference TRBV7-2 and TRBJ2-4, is GAGVSQSPSNKVTEKGKDVELRCDPISGHTALYWYRQSLGQGLEFLIYFQGNSAPDKSGLPSDRFSAERTGGSVSTLTIQRTQQEDSAVYLCASSSIPLKPLQYFGAGTRLSVL.

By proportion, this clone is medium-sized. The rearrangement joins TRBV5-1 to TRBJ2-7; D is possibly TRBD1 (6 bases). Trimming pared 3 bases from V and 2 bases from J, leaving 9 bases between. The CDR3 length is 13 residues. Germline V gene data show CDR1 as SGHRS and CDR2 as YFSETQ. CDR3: CASSSGHTYEQYF. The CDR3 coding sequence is TGCGCCAGCAGCTCGGGACATACCTACGAGCAGTACTTC.

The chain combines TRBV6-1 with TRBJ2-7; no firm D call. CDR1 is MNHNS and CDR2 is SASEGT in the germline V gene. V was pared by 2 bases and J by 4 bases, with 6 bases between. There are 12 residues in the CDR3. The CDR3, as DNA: TGTGCCAGCAGTGAACAGAGATACGAGCAGTACTTC. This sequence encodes CASSEQRYEQYF.

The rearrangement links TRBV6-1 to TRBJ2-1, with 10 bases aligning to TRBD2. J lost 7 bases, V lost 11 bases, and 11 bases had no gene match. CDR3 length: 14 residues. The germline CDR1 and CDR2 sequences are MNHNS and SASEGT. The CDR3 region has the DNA TGTGCCGGGACAAGCGGGGGGGCAGGGAATGAGCAGTTCTTC. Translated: CAGTSGGAGNEQFF.

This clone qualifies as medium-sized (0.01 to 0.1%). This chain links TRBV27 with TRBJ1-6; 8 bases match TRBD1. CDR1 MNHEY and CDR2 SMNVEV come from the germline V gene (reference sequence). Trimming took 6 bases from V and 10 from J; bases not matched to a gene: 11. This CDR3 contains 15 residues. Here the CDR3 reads CASSRESGGHSPLHF. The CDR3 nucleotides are TGTGCCAGCAGCCGGGAATCAGGGGGCCACTCACCCCTCCACTTT.